The rows below give T cell receptor beta chains drawn from one sample of a study of shared clonotypes between healthy human individuals. The repertoire was sequenced with immunoSEQ multiplex PCR; TCRdb's copy has only in-frame clones and lacks some. The sample lists nearly 1,000,000 clones, 60% to 85% occurring once. Sequencing was carried out using memory CD4+ T cells sorted from blood. These receptors all stem from a man younger than 35 in good health. Both conserved end residues are part of each CDR3. Each record gives: clone size, D gene, V gene, CDR3 length, J gene, CDR3 DNA, CDR3 protein. The D gene is left open where the match is weak. Some rows mark clone size as missing; the rest say once, few, many or name a class of expanded clone.

clone_size: -; d_call: -; v_call: TRBV4-1; cdr3_length: 16; j_call: TRBJ1-6; cdr3_nt: TGCGCCAGCAGCCAAGTTGTGTGGAGGGTAAATTCACCCCTCCACTTT; cdr3_aa: CASSQVVWRVNSPLHF
clone_size: -; d_call: -; v_call: TRBV14; cdr3_length: 16; j_call: TRBJ1-2; cdr3_nt: TGTGCCAGCAGCCAAGACCTGGGCAAGAGGAACTATGGCTACACCTTC; cdr3_aa: CASSQDLGKRNYGYTF
clone_size: -; d_call: TRBD2; v_call: TRBV4-1; cdr3_length: 14; j_call: TRBJ2-3; cdr3_nt: TGCGCCAGCATCGGCGGGAGAGCGGGAGATACGCAGTATTTT; cdr3_aa: CASIGGRAGDTQYF
clone_size: once; d_call: TRBD1; v_call: TRBV27; cdr3_length: 19; j_call: TRBJ1-1; cdr3_nt: TGTGCCAGCAGTTTATCGAGGGGGCAGGGAGAGTATATGAACACTGAAGCTTTCTTT; cdr3_aa: CASSLSRGQGEYMNTEAFF
clone_size: -; d_call: -; v_call: TRBV28; cdr3_length: 13; j_call: TRBJ1-4; cdr3_nt: TGTGCCAGCAGCCCCAGCCCCTCGGGAAAACTGTTTTTT; cdr3_aa: CASSPSPSGKLFF
clone_size: once; d_call: -; v_call: TRBV5-1; cdr3_length: 14; j_call: TRBJ1-5; cdr3_nt: TGCGCCAGCAGCTTGGATAGTGCGGGCCAGCCCCAGCATTTT; cdr3_aa: CASSLDSAGQPQHF
clone_size: many; d_call: -; v_call: TRBV6-6; cdr3_length: 15; j_call: TRBJ2-7; cdr3_nt: TGTGCCAGCAGTCCAATCACGACAAGCACTAGCGAGCAGTACTTC; cdr3_aa: CASSPITTSTSEQYF
clone_size: -; d_call: -; v_call: TRBV5-1; cdr3_length: 15; j_call: TRBJ2-2; cdr3_nt: TGCGCCAGCAGATTAAGGGGGTTGGACACCGGGGAGCTGTTTTTT; cdr3_aa: CASRLRGLDTGELFF
clone_size: -; d_call: -; v_call: TRBV21-1; cdr3_length: 15; j_call: TRBJ2-5; cdr3_nt: TGTGCCAGCAGCAAAGGGGGGAGGGGAAGAGAGACCCAGTACTTC; cdr3_aa: CASSKGGRGRETQYF
clone_size: -; d_call: TRBD1; v_call: TRBV6-1; cdr3_length: 14; j_call: TRBJ1-5; cdr3_nt: TGTGCCAGCAGCCCGGGACAGCCTAATCAGCCCCAGCATTTT; cdr3_aa: CASSPGQPNQPQHF
clone_size: once; d_call: -; v_call: TRBV15; cdr3_length: 13; j_call: TRBJ2-7; cdr3_nt: TGTGCCATCAGGGCTAGCGCCTCCTACGAGCAGTACTTC; cdr3_aa: CAIRASASYEQYF
clone_size: few; d_call: -; v_call: TRBV5-8; cdr3_length: 14; j_call: TRBJ1-2; cdr3_nt: TGTGCCAGCGTGGCACAGGGAGATAGCTATGGCTACACCTTC; cdr3_aa: CASVAQGDSYGYTF
clone_size: -; d_call: TRBD1; v_call: TRBV10-3; cdr3_length: 14; j_call: TRBJ2-7; cdr3_nt: TGTGCCGCCCGGCGGGCAGGGGGCCACTACGAGCAGTACTTC; cdr3_aa: CAARRAGGHYEQYF
clone_size: few; d_call: TRBD1; v_call: TRBV14; cdr3_length: 16; j_call: TRBJ2-7; cdr3_nt: TGTGCCAGCAGCCAAGAAAGGGGCAGGGGGCGGTACGAGCAGTACTTC; cdr3_aa: CASSQERGRGRYEQYF
clone_size: -; d_call: -; v_call: TRBV29-1; cdr3_length: 13; j_call: TRBJ1-1; cdr3_nt: TGCAGCGTTGGGGTAGGTTTGGCCACTGAAGCTTTCTTT; cdr3_aa: CSVGVGLATEAFF
clone_size: few; d_call: TRBD2; v_call: TRBV7-2; cdr3_length: 16; j_call: TRBJ2-7; cdr3_nt: TGTGCCAGCAGCTCGGGGGGACTAGCGGACACCTACGAGCAGTACTTC; cdr3_aa: CASSSGGLADTYEQYF
clone_size: -; d_call: -; v_call: TRBV7-2; cdr3_length: 13; j_call: TRBJ2-2; cdr3_nt: TGTGCCAGCAGCCGAAACGTGCGCGGGGAGCTGTTTTTT; cdr3_aa: CASSRNVRGELFF
clone_size: -; d_call: -; v_call: TRBV6-1; cdr3_length: 15; j_call: TRBJ1-4; cdr3_nt: TGTGCCAGCAGTGAAGCTTGGAGCCAGAATGAAAAACTGTTTTTT; cdr3_aa: CASSEAWSQNEKLFF
clone_size: -; d_call: TRBD1; v_call: TRBV9; cdr3_length: 15; j_call: TRBJ1-2; cdr3_nt: TGTGCCAGCAGCGTAGGACAGGGGTTCAACTATGGCTACACCTTC; cdr3_aa: CASSVGQGFNYGYTF
clone_size: once; d_call: -; v_call: TRBV7-2; cdr3_length: 14; j_call: TRBJ2-7; cdr3_nt: TGTGCCAGCAACACCGTCGGGGGCGGGTACGAGCAGTACTTC; cdr3_aa: CASNTVGGGYEQYF
clone_size: once; d_call: -; v_call: TRBV18; cdr3_length: 15; j_call: TRBJ2-3; cdr3_nt: TGTGCCAGCTCAACCCGCACTCTAGTGCCAGATACGCAGTATTTT; cdr3_aa: CASSTRTLVPDTQYF
clone_size: few; d_call: -; v_call: TRBV2; cdr3_length: 11; j_call: TRBJ2-2; cdr3_nt: TGTGCCAGCAGGGGGACCGGGGAGCTGTTTTTT; cdr3_aa: CASRGTGELFF
clone_size: -; d_call: -; v_call: TRBV2; cdr3_length: 13; j_call: TRBJ2-7; cdr3_nt: TGTGCCAGCACGGCGGGGACTTTTTCCGAGCAGTACTTC; cdr3_aa: CASTAGTFSEQYF
clone_size: once; d_call: TRBD2; v_call: TRBV4-2; cdr3_length: 15; j_call: TRBJ2-7; cdr3_nt: TGTGCCAGCAGCCAGCGGACTAGCGGGACCTACGAGCAGTACTTC; cdr3_aa: CASSQRTSGTYEQYF
clone_size: -; d_call: -; v_call: TRBV7-6; cdr3_length: 17; j_call: TRBJ2-2; cdr3_nt: TGTGCCAGCAGCTTAGGGCATCATAGGGGGTCCACCGGGGAGCTGTTTTTT; cdr3_aa: CASSLGHHRGSTGELFF
clone_size: -; d_call: TRBD1; v_call: TRBV2; cdr3_length: 16; j_call: TRBJ1-1; cdr3_nt: TGTGCCAGCAGTGTGAGGACAGGGGGCGCGGGCACTGAAGCTTTCTTT; cdr3_aa: CASSVRTGGAGTEAFF
clone_size: -; d_call: TRBD1; v_call: TRBV5-6; cdr3_length: 15; j_call: TRBJ2-7; cdr3_nt: TGTGCCACCAAGGGACAGGGCAGAGGTTACGTCGAGCAGTACTTC; cdr3_aa: CATKGQGRGYVEQYF
clone_size: -; d_call: -; v_call: TRBV6-5; cdr3_length: 14; j_call: TRBJ1-2; cdr3_nt: TGTGCCAGCAGTTACTCTCCTGGCAGCCCCTACTACACCTTC; cdr3_aa: CASSYSPGSPYYTF
clone_size: -; d_call: -; v_call: TRBV29-1; cdr3_length: 13; j_call: TRBJ2-7; cdr3_nt: TGCAGCGTGCGACAGGAAAGGTGGTACGAGCAGTACTTC; cdr3_aa: CSVRQERWYEQYF
clone_size: few; d_call: -; v_call: TRBV25-1; cdr3_length: 13; j_call: TRBJ1-5; cdr3_nt: TGTGCCAGCAGTGAAACGATTGGTCAGCCCCAGCATTTT; cdr3_aa: CASSETIGQPQHF
clone_size: -; d_call: -; v_call: TRBV25-1; cdr3_length: 12; j_call: TRBJ2-7; cdr3_nt: TGTGCCAGCGGGGACGGCTCCTACGAGCAGTACTTC; cdr3_aa: CASGDGSYEQYF
clone_size: -; d_call: -; v_call: TRBV11-2; cdr3_length: 13; j_call: TRBJ2-1; cdr3_nt: TGTGCCAGCAGCTGGATAATCGGCGGTGAGCAGTTCTTC; cdr3_aa: CASSWIIGGEQFF
clone_size: once; d_call: -; v_call: TRBV11-2; cdr3_length: 15; j_call: TRBJ2-1; cdr3_nt: TGTGCCAGCAGTCCAGGGGCCACAAACTACAATGAGCAGTTCTTC; cdr3_aa: CASSPGATNYNEQFF
clone_size: -; d_call: -; v_call: TRBV7-6; cdr3_length: 15; j_call: TRBJ2-3; cdr3_nt: TGTGCCAGCAGCTCACTAGTCACCGGCACAGATACGCAGTATTTT; cdr3_aa: CASSSLVTGTDTQYF
clone_size: -; d_call: TRBD1; v_call: TRBV18; cdr3_length: 15; j_call: TRBJ1-3; cdr3_nt: TGTGCCAGCTCACCCGGACAGGGGGCAACAGCAACCATATATTTT; cdr3_aa: CASSPGQGATATIYF
clone_size: -; d_call: TRBD1; v_call: TRBV19; cdr3_length: 17; j_call: TRBJ1-5; cdr3_nt: TGTGCCAGTAGTATAGAAGGTGGCACAGGGGGCAATCAGCCCCAGCATTTT; cdr3_aa: CASSIEGGTGGNQPQHF
clone_size: -; d_call: -; v_call: TRBV10-1; cdr3_length: 13; j_call: TRBJ1-2; cdr3_nt: TGCGCCAGCAGTGAGTCCTCGGGATATGGCTACACCTTC; cdr3_aa: CASSESSGYGYTF
clone_size: -; d_call: TRBD2; v_call: TRBV6-6; cdr3_length: 13; j_call: TRBJ2-7; cdr3_nt: TGTGCCAGCATCTCGGGGGGGTCCTACGAGCAGTACTTC; cdr3_aa: CASISGGSYEQYF
clone_size: -; d_call: TRBD1; v_call: TRBV19; cdr3_length: 15; j_call: TRBJ2-7; cdr3_nt: TGTGCCAGTATGAAGCAAGGGACAGGGGCCTACGAGCAGTACTTC; cdr3_aa: CASMKQGTGAYEQYF
clone_size: -; d_call: TRBD2; v_call: TRBV19; cdr3_length: 14; j_call: TRBJ2-5; cdr3_nt: TGTGCCAGTAGTCCCGAGACTAGCGGGATAACCCAGTACTTC; cdr3_aa: CASSPETSGITQYF
clone_size: -; d_call: -; v_call: TRBV13; cdr3_length: 15; j_call: TRBJ2-7; cdr3_nt: TGTGCCAGCAGCTTTGACTCGAAATCCCCCGTCGAGCAGTACTTC; cdr3_aa: CASSFDSKSPVEQYF
clone_size: -; d_call: -; v_call: TRBV6-6; cdr3_length: 13; j_call: TRBJ2-7; cdr3_nt: TGTGCCAGCAGTCCACCACAGGGCTACGAGCAGTACTTC; cdr3_aa: CASSPPQGYEQYF